This T cell receptor beta chain was sequenced during a study of glioma-infiltrating T cells. Findings and limits, study-wide: CDR3 overlap between tissue and blood was very small. Gliomas, especially low-grade, showed above-expected tissue-blood divergence; non-neoplastic patients showed below.

As concerns this clonotype: Its antigen remains unknown.

TCR alpha and beta CDR3 regions were amplified from RNA using iRepertoire nested multiplex PCR. Tissue mRNA or PBMC total RNA, 100-400 ng, went into one-step reverse transcription and amplification. TCRdb ran MiXCR on the multiplex PCR reads and lists one entry per CDR3 protein. Of around 180,000 distinct CDR3 sequences in the sample, about 46% are singletons; the top ten hold about 5.2%. From germline, CDR1 is MGHRA and CDR2 YSYEKL. The CDR3 covers 15 residues. The ends were cut back, 1 base at V and 2 bases at J, with 10 bases in the middle. The chain couples TRBV4-1 to TRBJ2-3; D not resolved. The sequence derives from a human donor with low-grade glioma or glioblastoma, undergoing nonglioma brain surgery, or in good health (not recorded which). Sequenced: glioma tissue, nonneoplastic brain tissue, or PBMCs (not recorded which). The CDR3 spells CASSQVWQNTDTQYF. In nucleotides, the CDR3 is TGCGCCAGCAGCCAAGTTTGGCAGAACACAGATACGCAGTATTTT.